Below, 15 T cell receptor beta chains from the same sample are listed, as sequenced in a study of CD8 T cells in ankylosing spondylitis. Points from the study as a whole: Made up of about eight highly homologous variants, a TCR beta motif appeared characteristic of ankylosing spondylitis blood.

These receptors are not linked to any known antigen. TCRdb processed the 5' RACE reads anew with MiXCR; each CDR3 protein has one entry. This sample has 330,000 or so distinct CDR3 sequences, with 8% found just once. Sequenced sample: blood, either unsorted or a sorted T cell fraction (not recorded which). The receptors stem from a male donor with ankylosing spondylitis.

DNA for the CDR3: TGTGCCAGCAGCACAACTAGAGATGAGCAGTTCTTC. As protein: CASSTTRDEQFF. The chain recombines TRBV12-3 or TRBV12-4 with TRBJ2-1; D is possibly TRBD2 (5 bases). V shed 6 bases and J shed 8 bases, with 11 bases lying between them. CDR3 length equals 12 residues.

In this sample, this clonotype turned up many times. The V and J genes are TRBV27 and TRBJ1-2, with D hard to call. CDR1 is MNHEY and CDR2 is SMNVEV in the germline V gene (reference sequence). CDR3 length: 15 residues. V was clipped by 5 bases and J by 0 bases, with 13 bases between them. CDR3 sequence reads: CASSPRTATNYGYTF. CDR3 nucleotides: TGTGCCAGCAGTCCCCGGACCGCTACTAACTATGGCTACACCTTC.

The J gene is TRBJ2-3, the V gene TRBV7-2; 7 positions agree with TRBD2. V was clipped by 6 bases and J by 3 bases; unmatched bases: 6. Per the germline V gene, CDR1 is SGHTA and CDR2 is FQGNSA. The length of the CDR3 is 14 residues. The DNA of the CDR3 is TGTGCCAGCAGAGGCGGGAGTGGGACAGATACGCAGTATTTT. This translates into CASRGGSGTDTQYF.

The rearrangement uses TRBV18 and TRBJ2-5; 8 bases are shared with TRBD2. There are 16 residues in the CDR3. J gave up 2 bases and V 3 bases, and 8 bases lay outside the gene matches. Germline-derived CDR1 and CDR2 are KGHSH and LQKENI. CDR3 loop: CASSPSSGRLQETQYF. The CDR3 DNA is TGTGCCAGCTCACCCTCCAGCGGGAGACTGCAAGAGACCCAGTACTTC.

There are a few counts of this clonotype. The rearrangement joins TRBV27 to TRBJ2-1, with a possible D match to TRBD2 (5 bases). Germline-derived CDR1 and CDR2 are MNHEY and SMNVEV (reference sequence). This CDR3 contains 15 residues. The V gene lost 5 bases and the J gene lost 3 bases, with 14 bases spanning the gap. Here the CDR3 reads CASSRSGPIYNEQFF. In DNA form, the CDR3 reads TGTGCCAGCAGTCGGAGCGGTCCAATCTACAATGAGCAGTTCTTC.

The chain carries TRBV20-1 and TRBJ1-6; D uncertain. Trimming took off 3 bases at V and 8 bases at J, with 11 bases between the two ends. CDR3 size: 13 residues. Germline CDR1 and CDR2: DFQATT and SNEGSKA (reference sequence). The CDR3 reads CSASADRDSPLHF. The DNA for the CDR3 is TGCAGTGCTAGTGCTGACCGAGATTCACCCCTCCACTTT.

This clonotype was seen only a few times. This chain uses TRBV5-4 with TRBJ2-7; 10 bases are shared with TRBD2. The J segment lost 7 bases and the V segment lost 2 bases, leaving 12 bases of the junction unmatched. The germline V gene encodes CDR1 SGHNT and CDR2 YYREEE (reference sequence). CDR3 length equals 16 residues. This CDR3 is CASSLGLLAGESEQYF. The CDR3, as DNA: TGTGCCAGCAGCTTAGGTCTCCTAGCGGGAGAGAGTGAGCAGTACTTC.

This clonotype came up a few times. CDR3 DNA sequence: TGCAGCGTTGAAGACCAAGCGGGAGAAGGGTACGAGCAGTACTTC. Translating gives CSVEDQAGEGYEQYF. This sequence joins TRBV29-1 and TRBJ2-7, with 8 bases identical to TRBD2. The CDR3 is 15 residues long. The junction had 8 bases not matched to a gene; V was cut back by 0 bases and J by 4 bases. Per germline, CDR1 SQVTM and CDR2 ANQGSEA.

This clonotype was observed many times. This chain links TRBV6-5 with TRBJ2-2, with D possibly matching TRBD1 (5 bases). Between the trimmed V and J ends, which lost 1 base and 2 bases, there was a span of 20 bases. CDR3 length equals 19 residues. Germline assignment: CDR1 MNHEY and CDR2 SVGAGI. This CDR3 reads CASSYLSQGLNLNTGELFF. The CDR3 nucleotides read TGTGCCAGCAGTTACTTATCTCAGGGCCTAAATTTAAACACCGGGGAGCTGTTTTTT.

The chain links TRBV7-8 to TRBJ2-6; D possibly corresponds to TRBD1 (5 bases). In germline, CDR1 is SGHVS, CDR2 FQNEAQ. This CDR3 has 20 amino acids. V lost 7 bases to trimming and J lost 0 bases, with 25 bases between them. DNA of the CDR3: TGTGCCAGCACTTATAAGACAGCTATTTATTTAAACTCTGGGGCCAACGTCCTGACTTTC. Amino acids: CASTYKTAIYLNSGANVLTF.

This clonotype has only a few counts. The chain uses TRBV5-1 and TRBJ2-1; 12 bases match TRBD2. With V trimmed by 2 bases and J by 8 bases, 8 bases remained unmatched. Per germline, CDR1 SGHRS and CDR2 YFSETQ. The CDR3 loop spans 16 amino acids. The chain's CDR3 is CASSLLTSGRSDEQFF. The CDR3 DNA follows: TGCGCCAGCAGCTTACTGACTAGCGGGAGAAGCGATGAGCAGTTCTTC.

The gene calls are TRBV4-1 and TRBJ2-7, with TRBD2 identical over 7 bases. The CDR3 is 17 residues long. The germline gives CDR1 MGHRA, CDR2 YSYEKL. V dropped 4 bases and J dropped 4; count of bases not matched to a gene: 16. The CDR3 loop reads CASSRGVSAGVLYEQYF. The DNA for the CDR3 is TGCGCCAGCAGCCGGGGGGTCAGTGCGGGAGTCTTGTACGAGCAGTACTTC.

This clonotype occurred once. V and J are TRBV6-5 and TRBJ1-6, with D hard to call. Germline CDR1 reads MNHEY; CDR2 reads SVGAGI. The CDR3 length is 18 residues. V was pared by 2 bases and J by 0 bases, with 14 bases between. The CDR3 reads CASSYGPQHGSYNSPLHF. The CDR3 DNA follows: TGTGCCAGCAGTTACGGGCCTCAGCACGGCTCCTATAATTCACCCCTCCACTTT.

This clonotype has more than one count but fewer than ten. This chain links TRBV20-1 with TRBJ2-3, with 14 bases identical to TRBD2. The CDR3 has 16 amino acids. Germline assignment: CDR1 DFQATT and CDR2 SNEGSKA (reference sequence). V gave up 5 bases and J gave up 4 bases; unmatched junction bases: 8. The CDR3 region is CSASRGTSGRSDTQYF. CDR3 DNA: TGCAGTGCTTCACGGGGGACTAGCGGGAGATCAGATACGCAGTATTTT.

The rearrangement joins TRBV4-3 to TRBJ2-1; D perhaps matches TRBD1 (5 bases). Germline CDR1 LGHNA, CDR2 YSLEER. This CDR3 has 15 amino acids. V lost 4 bases, J lost 3 bases, and 13 bases lay in between. CDR3 DNA sequence: TGCGCCAGCAGCCCCCACGCAGGGTTCTACAATGAGCAGTTCTTC. Its protein is CASSPHAGFYNEQFF.